This is a list of T cell receptor beta chains from one sample in a study of OX40 agonist ivuxolimab in advanced cancers. Only in-frame clones appear in the TCRdb table, and some are missing; sequencing was by immunoSEQ multiplex PCR. The sample lists about 77,000 clones; around 85% were seen once. The input for sequencing was CD4+ or CD8+ T cells sorted from blood, taken in a trial of the OX40 agonist ivuxolimab. The receptors derive from an adult with an advanced solid tumor such as melanoma, head and neck, liver or kidney cancer. CDR3s include the opening cysteine and the closing phenylalanine or tryptophan. Each record gives: clone size, D gene, J gene, V gene, CDR3 protein, CDR3 DNA. A D gene is named only where the DNA matches it firmly. The size of a clone is reported for some rows only, either as once, few or many, or as a class for expanded clones.

few | TRBD1 | TRBJ2-1 | TRBV5-1 | CASSTTGTGHYNEQFF | TGCGCCAGCAGCACTACCGGGACAGGGCACTACAATGAGCAGTTCTTC
- | TRBD2 | TRBJ2-3 | TRBV19 | CASSIHLAEPTDTQYF | TGTGCCAGTAGTATTCACCTAGCGGAGCCCACAGATACGCAGTATTTT
- | - | TRBJ2-7 | TRBV19 | CASSRTGTDSYEQYF | TGTGCCAGTAGCAGAACCGGGACCGATTCCTACGAGCAGTACTTC
- | - | TRBJ2-2 | TRBV5-4 | CASSWVGVEELFF | TGTGCCAGCAGCTGGGTGGGGGTAGAGGAGCTGTTTTTT
- | - | TRBJ2-5 | TRBV2 | CASSRDMQETQYF | TGTGCCAGCAGTCGGGACATGCAAGAGACCCAGTACTTC
- | - | TRBJ1-2 | TRBV4-1 | CASSQHTQTGLGYGYTF | TGCGCCAGCAGCCAACATACCCAGACAGGCCTGGGCTATGGCTACACCTTC
- | - | TRBJ1-2 | TRBV6-1 | CASRGLRGGDYGYTF | TGTGCCAGCAGGGGGCTCAGGGGAGGAGACTATGGCTACACCTTC
once | - | TRBJ2-5 | TRBV5-4 | CASSLGTQETQYF | TGTGCCAGCAGCTTGGGGACTCAAGAGACCCAGTACTTC
few | - | TRBJ2-1 | TRBV6-6 | CASSYRTTTDEQFF | TGTGCCAGCAGTTACCGGACCACGACCGATGAGCAGTTCTTC
- | TRBD1 | TRBJ1-5 | TRBV30 | CAWSVQGNQPQHF | TGTGCCTGGAGTGTACAGGGGAATCAGCCCCAGCATTTT
- | TRBD1 | TRBJ1-5 | TRBV5-1 | CASSSTGQGNQPQHF | TGCGCCAGCAGCTCGACAGGACAGGGCAATCAGCCCCAGCATTTT
- | TRBD2 | TRBJ2-7 | TRBV6-5 | CASSYSEGTSSFF | TGTGCCAGCAGTTACTCGGAGGGGACTAGCTCTTTCTTC
- | - | TRBJ2-1 | TRBV21-1 | CASIRDRAYNEQFF | TGTGCCAGCATCCGGGACAGGGCCTACAATGAGCAGTTCTTC
- | - | TRBJ1-4 | TRBV6-5 | CASRGGGNEKLFF | TGTGCCAGCAGGGGGGGCGGAAATGAAAAACTGTTTTTT
once | TRBD2 | TRBJ2-7 | TRBV18 | CASSPSSGSSYEQYF | TGTGCCAGCTCACCGTCTAGCGGGAGTTCCTACGAGCAGTACTTC
- | TRBD2 | TRBJ2-3 | TRBV7-3 | CASSSSSGGEGTQYF | TGTGCCAGCAGCTCCAGTAGCGGGGGGGAAGGTACGCAGTATTTT
- | - | TRBJ1-2 | TRBV5-1 | CASSLEGNYGYTF | TGCGCCAGCAGCTTGGAGGGTAACTATGGCTACACCTTC
- | TRBD1 | TRBJ1-2 | TRBV11-2 | CASSPRTGRGGYTF | TGTGCCAGCAGCCCGCGGACAGGGAGGGGAGGCTACACCTTC
- | - | TRBJ2-7 | TRBV13 | CASSLAGDYEQYF | TGTGCCAGCAGCTTAGCGGGGGACTACGAGCAGTACTTC
- | - | TRBJ1-1 | TRBV6-5 | CASSGRGSVVEAFF | TGTGCCAGCAGTGGCAGGGGAAGTGTGGTTGAAGCTTTCTTT
- | TRBD1 | TRBJ1-6 | TRBV5-1 | CASSYDRVNSPLHF | TGCGCCAGCAGTTATGACAGGGTTAATTCACCCCTCCACTTT
- | - | TRBJ1-3 | TRBV11-1 | CASGINSGNTIYF | TGTGCCAGCGGGATTAATTCTGGAAACACCATATATTTT
many | TRBD1 | TRBJ1-2 | TRBV5-4 | CASSPGQGDYGYTF | TGTGCCAGCAGCCCGGGACAGGGGGACTATGGCTACACCTTC
- | - | TRBJ1-6 | TRBV12-2 | CASPKLSRQGNHSPLHF | TGTGCAAGTCCCAAACTCTCTCGGCAGGGGAATCATTCACCCCTCCACTTT
- | TRBD2 | TRBJ2-3 | TRBV5-4 | CASSPAGGRSLDTQYF | TGTGCCAGCAGCCCCGCTGGCGGGAGGAGCCTAGATACGCAGTATTTT
- | TRBD2 | TRBJ2-1 | TRBV5-1 | CASSLGTSGRNEQFF | TGCGCCAGCAGCTTGGGGACTAGCGGGAGAAATGAGCAGTTCTTC
- | - | TRBJ1-5 | TRBV18 | CASSPDSNQPQHF | TGTGCCAGCTCACCAGATAGCAATCAGCCCCAGCATTTT
- | - | TRBJ1-6 | TRBV2 | CASIFSYNSPLHF | TGTGCCAGCATTTTCTCCTATAATTCACCCCTCCACTTT
- | - | TRBJ2-7 | TRBV5-1 | CASSLGAVGYEQYF | TGCGCCAGCAGCTTGGGGGCAGTTGGCTACGAGCAGTACTTC
- | - | TRBJ1-2 | TRBV19 | CASSMNPPRGYGYTF | TGTGCCAGTAGTATGAATCCGCCGAGGGGCTATGGCTACACCTTC
- | - | TRBJ2-1 | TRBV4-1 | CASSQGPSSYNEQFF | TGCGCCAGCAGCCAAGGTCCAAGCTCCTACAATGAGCAGTTCTTC
- | - | TRBJ2-3 | TRBV21-1 | CASSKEPSGKRTDTQYF | TGTGCCAGCAGCAAAGAGCCTAGCGGGAAACGCACAGATACGCAGTATTTT
- | - | TRBJ1-1 | TRBV4-1 | CASSQEPGGAFF | TGCGCCAGCAGCCAAGAGCCAGGAGGGGCTTTCTTT
- | - | TRBJ2-3 | TRBV25-1 | CASSDRDSCSF | TGTGCCAGCAGTGACCGGGACTCGTGTTCTTTT
- | TRBD1 | TRBJ2-7 | TRBV11-1 | CASSPTPSSDRAEQYF | TGTGCCAGCAGCCCCACGCCATCCTCAGACAGGGCCGAGCAGTACTTC
- | TRBD1 | TRBJ2-3 | TRBV29-1 | CSVEADREGDTQYF | TGCAGCGTTGAAGCTGACAGGGAAGGAGATACGCAGTATTTT
- | - | TRBJ1-4 | TRBV29-1 | CSVETRDKEKLFF | TGCAGCGTTGAAACCAGGGATAAGGAAAAACTGTTTTTT
- | - | TRBJ2-5 | TRBV5-1 | CASSLVLQGGGQETQYF | TGCGCCAGTAGCTTGGTCTTGCAGGGTGGGGGACAAGAGACCCAGTACTTC
- | - | TRBJ2-7 | TRBV7-2 | CASTRKEGGEQYF | TGTGCCAGCACCAGAAAAGAGGGGGGCGAGCAGTACTTC
- | TRBD1 | TRBJ1-2 | TRBV4-1 | CASSQAPPPGQGYGYTF | TGCGCCAGCAGCCAAGCCCCCCCACCGGGACAGGGCTATGGCTACACCTTC
- | - | TRBJ1-2 | TRBV5-4 | CASSAGISIFFRGYTF | TGTGCCAGCAGCGCCGGGATCTCTATTTTTTTCCGTGGCTACACCTTC
- | TRBD1 | TRBJ2-5 | TRBV7-9 | CASSLGDRGLKETQYF | TGTGCCAGCAGCTTAGGAGACAGGGGGCTGAAGGAGACCCAGTACTTC
- | TRBD2 | TRBJ2-2 | TRBV9 | CASSVLSGDGGELFF | TGTGCCAGCAGCGTTTTGAGCGGGGATGGAGGGGAGCTGTTTTTT
- | - | TRBJ1-2 | TRBV4-3 | CASSLGESLVDGYTF | TGCGCCAGCAGCCTCGGGGAGAGCCTGGTGGATGGCTACACCTTC
- | TRBD1 | TRBJ1-1 | TRBV5-1 | CASSWDRGTEAFF | TGCGCCAGCAGCTGGGACAGGGGCACTGAAGCTTTCTTT
- | - | TRBJ1-1 | TRBV19 | CASRTIGSSDTEAFF | TGTGCCAGTAGGACAATAGGGAGTAGTGACACTGAAGCTTTCTTT
- | - | TRBJ1-1 | TRBV27 | CASSLPGRRNTEAFF | TGTGCCAGCAGTTTACCGGGACGGAGGAACACTGAAGCTTTCTTT
- | - | TRBJ2-2 | TRBV13 | CASSPPSGEGGELFF | TGTGCCAGCAGCCCCCCTTCGGGAGAAGGGGGGGAGCTGTTTTTT
- | - | TRBJ1-5 | TRBV19 | CASSISGGNQPQHF | TGTGCCAGTAGTATATCGGGGGGCAATCAGCCCCAGCATTTT
many | TRBD2 | TRBJ2-5 | TRBV6-5 | CASSYWLAGAQETQYF | TGTGCCAGCAGTTACTGGCTAGCGGGAGCTCAGGAGACCCAGTACTTC